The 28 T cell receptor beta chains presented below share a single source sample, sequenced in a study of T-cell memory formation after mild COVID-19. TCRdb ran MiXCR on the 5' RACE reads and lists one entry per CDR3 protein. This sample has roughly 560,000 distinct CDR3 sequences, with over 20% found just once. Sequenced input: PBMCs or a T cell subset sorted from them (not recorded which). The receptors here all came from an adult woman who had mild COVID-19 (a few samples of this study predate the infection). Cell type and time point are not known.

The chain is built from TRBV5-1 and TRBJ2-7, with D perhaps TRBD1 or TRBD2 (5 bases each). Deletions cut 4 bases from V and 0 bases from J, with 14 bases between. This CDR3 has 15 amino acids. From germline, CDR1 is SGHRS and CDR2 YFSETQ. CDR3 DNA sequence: TGCGCCAGCAGCCCCGCCGGGACGGGCTCCTACGAGCAGTACTTC. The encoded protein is CASSPAGTGSYEQYF.

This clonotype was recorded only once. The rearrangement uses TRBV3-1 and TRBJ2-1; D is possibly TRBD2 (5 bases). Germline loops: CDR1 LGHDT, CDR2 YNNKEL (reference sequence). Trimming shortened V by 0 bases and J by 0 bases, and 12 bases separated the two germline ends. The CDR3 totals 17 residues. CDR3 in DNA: TGTGCCAGCAGCCAAGATATCGGGGAGAGCTCCTACAATGAGCAGTTCTTC. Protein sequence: CASSQDIGESSYNEQFF.

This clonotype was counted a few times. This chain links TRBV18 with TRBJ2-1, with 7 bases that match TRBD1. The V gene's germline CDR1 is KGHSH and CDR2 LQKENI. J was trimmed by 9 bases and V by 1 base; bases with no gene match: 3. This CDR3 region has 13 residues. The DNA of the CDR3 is TGTGCCAGCTCACCACAGACAGGGTCTGAGCAGTTCTTC. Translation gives CASSPQTGSEQFF.

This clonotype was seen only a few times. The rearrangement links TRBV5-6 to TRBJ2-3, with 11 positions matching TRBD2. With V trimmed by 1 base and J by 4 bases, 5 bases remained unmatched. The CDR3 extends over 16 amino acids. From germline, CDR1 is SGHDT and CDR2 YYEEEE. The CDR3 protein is CASSLTSGGLADTQYF. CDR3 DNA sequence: TGTGCCAGCAGCTTGACTAGCGGGGGTTTGGCAGATACGCAGTATTTT.

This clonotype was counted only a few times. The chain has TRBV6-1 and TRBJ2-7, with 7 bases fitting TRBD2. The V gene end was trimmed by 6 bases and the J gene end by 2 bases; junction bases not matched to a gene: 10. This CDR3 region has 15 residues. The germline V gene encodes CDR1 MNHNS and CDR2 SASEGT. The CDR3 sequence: CASRVWTGGTYEQYF. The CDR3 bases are TGTGCCAGCAGGGTGTGGACGGGGGGTACCTACGAGCAGTACTTC.

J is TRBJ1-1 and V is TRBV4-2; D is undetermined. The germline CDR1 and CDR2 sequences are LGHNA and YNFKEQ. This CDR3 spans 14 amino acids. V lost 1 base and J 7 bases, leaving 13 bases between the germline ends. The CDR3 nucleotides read TGTGCCAGCAGCCAAGTGCGGGAGAGAGTTGAAGCTTTCTTT. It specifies CASSQVRERVEAFF.

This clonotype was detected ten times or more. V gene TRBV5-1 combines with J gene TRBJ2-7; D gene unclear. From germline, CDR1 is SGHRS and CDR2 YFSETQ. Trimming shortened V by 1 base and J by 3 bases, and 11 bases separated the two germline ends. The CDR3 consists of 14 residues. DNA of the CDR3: TGCGCCAGCAGCTTGTATTCAGATAACTACGAGCAGTACTTC. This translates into CASSLYSDNYEQYF.

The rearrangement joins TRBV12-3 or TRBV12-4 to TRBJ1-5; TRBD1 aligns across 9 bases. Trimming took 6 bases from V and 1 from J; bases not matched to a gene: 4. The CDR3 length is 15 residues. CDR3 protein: CASSTGTGSNQPQHF. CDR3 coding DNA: TGTGCCAGCAGCACCGGGACAGGGAGCAATCAGCCCCAGCATTTT.

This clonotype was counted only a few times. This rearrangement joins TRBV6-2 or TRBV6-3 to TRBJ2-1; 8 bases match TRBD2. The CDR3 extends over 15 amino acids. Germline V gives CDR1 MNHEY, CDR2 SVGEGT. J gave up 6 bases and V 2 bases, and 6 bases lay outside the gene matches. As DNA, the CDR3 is TGTGCCAGCAGTTACACTAGCGGAACCCGCAATGAGCAGTTCTTC. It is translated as CASSYTSGTRNEQFF.

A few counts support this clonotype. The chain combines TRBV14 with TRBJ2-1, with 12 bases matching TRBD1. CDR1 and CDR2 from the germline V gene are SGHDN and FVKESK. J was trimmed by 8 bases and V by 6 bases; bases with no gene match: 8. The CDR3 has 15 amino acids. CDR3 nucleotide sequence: TGTGCCAGCAGACTTGGGACAGGGGGCCGTCATGAGCAGTTCTTC. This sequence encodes CASRLGTGGRHEQFF.

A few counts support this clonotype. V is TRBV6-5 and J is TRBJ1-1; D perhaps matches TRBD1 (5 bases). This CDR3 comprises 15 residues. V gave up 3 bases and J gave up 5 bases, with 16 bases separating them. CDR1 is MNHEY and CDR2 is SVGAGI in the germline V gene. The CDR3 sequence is CASSYLGGRQTEAFF. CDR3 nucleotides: TGTGCCAGCAGTTATCTGGGGGGAAGGCAAACTGAAGCTTTCTTT.

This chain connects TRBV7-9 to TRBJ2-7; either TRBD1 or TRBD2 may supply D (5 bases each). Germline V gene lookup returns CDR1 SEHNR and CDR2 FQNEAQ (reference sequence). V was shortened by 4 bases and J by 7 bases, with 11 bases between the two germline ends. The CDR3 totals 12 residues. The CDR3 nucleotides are TGTGCCAGCAGCTGGGACGAGGGTGAGCAGTACTTC. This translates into CASSWDEGEQYF.

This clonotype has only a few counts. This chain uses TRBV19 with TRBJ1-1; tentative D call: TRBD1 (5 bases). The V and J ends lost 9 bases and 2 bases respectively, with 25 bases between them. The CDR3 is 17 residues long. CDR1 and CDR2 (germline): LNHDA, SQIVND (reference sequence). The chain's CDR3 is CASRLITRGKGNTEAFF. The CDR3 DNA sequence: TGTGCCAGCAGGCTTATAACCCGGGGGAAGGGAAACACTGAAGCTTTCTTT.

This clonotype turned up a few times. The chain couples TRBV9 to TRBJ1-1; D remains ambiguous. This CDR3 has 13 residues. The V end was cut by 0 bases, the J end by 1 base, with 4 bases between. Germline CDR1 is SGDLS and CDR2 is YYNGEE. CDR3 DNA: TGTGCCAGCAGCGTAGCCAAGAACACTGAAGCTTTCTTT. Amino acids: CASSVAKNTEAFF.

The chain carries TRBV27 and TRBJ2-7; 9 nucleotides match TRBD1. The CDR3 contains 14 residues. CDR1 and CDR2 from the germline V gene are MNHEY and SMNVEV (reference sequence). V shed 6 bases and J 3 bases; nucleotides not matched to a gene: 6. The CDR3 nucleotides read TGTGCCAGCAGCCTACAGGGGGCGGTCTACGAGCAGTACTTC. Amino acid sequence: CASSLQGAVYEQYF.

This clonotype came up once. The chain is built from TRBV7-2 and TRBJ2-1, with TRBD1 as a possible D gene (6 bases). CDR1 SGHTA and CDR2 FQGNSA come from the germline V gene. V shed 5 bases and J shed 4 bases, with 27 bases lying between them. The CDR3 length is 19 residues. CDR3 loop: CASSPSGTATRGGYNEQFF. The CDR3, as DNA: TGTGCCAGCAGCCCGTCAGGGACCGCAACTAGAGGGGGTTACAATGAGCAGTTCTTC.

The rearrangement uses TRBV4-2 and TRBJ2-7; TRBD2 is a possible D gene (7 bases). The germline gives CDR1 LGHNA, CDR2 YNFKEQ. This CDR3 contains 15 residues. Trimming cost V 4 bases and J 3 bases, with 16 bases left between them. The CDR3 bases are TGTGCCAGCAGCCTTGAGCGGGGACACGGCTACGAGCAGTACTTC. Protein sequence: CASSLERGHGYEQYF.

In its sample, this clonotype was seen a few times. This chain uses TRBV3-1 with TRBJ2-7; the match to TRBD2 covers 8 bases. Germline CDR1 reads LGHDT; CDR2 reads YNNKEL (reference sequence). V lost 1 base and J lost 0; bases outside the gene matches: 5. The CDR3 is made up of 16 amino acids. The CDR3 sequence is CASSQVGGGISYEQYF. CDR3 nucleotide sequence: TGTGCCAGCAGCCAAGTCGGCGGGGGGATCTCCTACGAGCAGTACTTC.

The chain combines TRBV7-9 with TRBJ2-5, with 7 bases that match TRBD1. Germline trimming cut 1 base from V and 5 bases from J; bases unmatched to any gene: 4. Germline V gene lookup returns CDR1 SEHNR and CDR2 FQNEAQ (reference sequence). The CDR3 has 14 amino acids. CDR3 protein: CASSLEGARETQYF. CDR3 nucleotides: TGTGCCAGCAGCTTAGAGGGGGCCCGGGAGACCCAGTACTTC.

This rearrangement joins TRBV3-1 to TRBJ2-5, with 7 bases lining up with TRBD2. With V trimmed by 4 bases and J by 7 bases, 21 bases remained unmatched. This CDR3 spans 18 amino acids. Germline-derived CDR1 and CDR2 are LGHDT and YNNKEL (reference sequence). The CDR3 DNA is TGTGCCAGCAGCCTCAGAACGGGGGGTGGCCCTATCGGATTGACCCAGTACTTC. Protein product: CASSLRTGGGPIGLTQYF.

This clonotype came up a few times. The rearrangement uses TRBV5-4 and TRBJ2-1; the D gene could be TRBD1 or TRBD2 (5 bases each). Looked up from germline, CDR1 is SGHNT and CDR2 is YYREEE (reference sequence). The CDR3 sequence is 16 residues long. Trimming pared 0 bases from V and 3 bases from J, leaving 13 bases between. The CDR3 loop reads CASSLESRDDYNEQFF. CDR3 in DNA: TGTGCCAGCAGCTTGGAAAGTCGGGACGACTACAATGAGCAGTTCTTC.

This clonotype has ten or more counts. The DNA for the CDR3 is TGTGCCAGCAGCTTACGCTCCGCGGCTGAAGAGACCCAGTACTTC. This codes for CASSLRSAAEETQYF. The genes are TRBV7-2 and TRBJ2-5; D not certain. The CDR3 runs 15 residues. Germline CDR1 is SGHTA and CDR2 is FQGNSA. With 2 bases removed from V and 3 bases from J, the gap between germline ends came to 13 bases.

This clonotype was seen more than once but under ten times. In DNA form, the CDR3 reads TGTGCCAGCAGCCGAACAAGGGACGAGCAGTACTTC. Translating it yields CASSRTRDEQYF. The chain joins TRBV7-2 to TRBJ2-7; the D is unclear. The CDR3 totals 12 residues. Trimming took off 5 bases at V and 5 bases at J, with 10 bases between the two ends. Germline V lookup: CDR1 SGHTA, CDR2 FQGNSA. Full variable domain (remainder filled in from reference TRBV7-2 and TRBJ2-7): GAGVSQSPSNKVTEKGKDVELRCDPISGHTALYWYRQSLGQGLEFLIYFQGNSAPDKSGLPSDRFSAERTGGSVSTLTIQRTQQEDSAVYLCASSRTRDEQYFGPGTRLTVT.

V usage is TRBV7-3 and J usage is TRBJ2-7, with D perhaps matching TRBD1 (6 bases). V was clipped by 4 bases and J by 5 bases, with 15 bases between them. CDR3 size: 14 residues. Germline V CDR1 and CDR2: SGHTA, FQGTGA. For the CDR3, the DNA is TGTGCCAGCAGCTCGGGACAAAGAAGTGACGAGCAGTACTTC. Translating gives CASSSGQRSDEQYF.

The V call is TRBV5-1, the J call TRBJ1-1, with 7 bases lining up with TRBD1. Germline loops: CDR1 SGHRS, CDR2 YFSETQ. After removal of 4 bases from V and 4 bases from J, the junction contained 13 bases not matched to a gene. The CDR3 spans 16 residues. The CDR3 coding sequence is TGCGCCAGCAGCCCCGGCGAAGACAGGGCCAGCACTGAAGCTTTCTTT. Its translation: CASSPGEDRASTEAFF.

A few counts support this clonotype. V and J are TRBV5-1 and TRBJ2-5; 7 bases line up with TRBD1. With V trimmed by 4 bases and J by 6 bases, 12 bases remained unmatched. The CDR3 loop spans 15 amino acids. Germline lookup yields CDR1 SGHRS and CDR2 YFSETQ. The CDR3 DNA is TGCGCCAGCAGCCCTGGGACAGTCCCCAAGCAGACCCAGTACTTC. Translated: CASSPGTVPKQTQYF.

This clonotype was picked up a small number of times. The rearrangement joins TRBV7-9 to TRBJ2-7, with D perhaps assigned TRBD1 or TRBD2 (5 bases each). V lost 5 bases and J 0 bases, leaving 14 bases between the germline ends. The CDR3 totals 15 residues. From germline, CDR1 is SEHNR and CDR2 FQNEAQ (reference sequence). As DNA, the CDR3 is TGTGCCAGCAGCGGGGGAGTGGGGAGCTCCTACGAGCAGTACTTC. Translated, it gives CASSGGVGSSYEQYF.

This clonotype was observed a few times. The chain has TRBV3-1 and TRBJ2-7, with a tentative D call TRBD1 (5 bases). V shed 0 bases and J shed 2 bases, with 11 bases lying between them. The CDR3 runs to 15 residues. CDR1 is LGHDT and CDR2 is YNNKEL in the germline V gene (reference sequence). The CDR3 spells CASSQDQGSTYEQYF. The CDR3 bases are TGTGCCAGCAGCCAAGATCAGGGCAGCACCTACGAGCAGTACTTC.